These 8 T cell receptor beta chains came from one sample sequenced in a study of CD8 T cells in Susac syndrome. The authors reverse transcribed about 0.5 to 1 ug RNA with random hexamers. TCRdb called the immunoSEQ multiplex PCR reads again in MiXCR, with one record for every CDR3 protein. Of 120,000 or so distinct CDR3 sequences in the sample, 90% to 95% were seen once. Sequencing was carried out using CD8+ T cells from PBMCs. Receptors were obtained from a human donor with Susac syndrome.

The CDR3 loop is CASSYSPGWGELFF. CDR3 bases: TGTGCCAGCAGTTACTCCCCCGGTTGGGGGGAGCTGTTTTTT. The chain carries TRBV6-2 or TRBV6-3 and TRBJ2-2, with D uncertain. Germline CDR1 reads MNHEY; CDR2 reads SVGEGT. CDR3 length: 14 residues. V lost 0 bases and J 8 bases, leaving 10 bases between the germline ends.

The J gene is TRBJ1-1, the V gene TRBV29-1; D may be TRBD1 (5 bases). Per the germline V gene, CDR1 is SQVTM and CDR2 is ANQGSEA. Deletions cut 6 bases from V and 8 bases from J, with 19 bases between. The CDR3 loop spans 13 amino acids. The CDR3, as DNA: TGCAGCGTCGATGACAGTAGGTTGGGGGAAGCTTTCTTT. Translating gives CSVDDSRLGEAFF.

The chain is built from TRBV12-3 or TRBV12-4 and TRBJ2-1, with a possible D match to TRBD2 (5 bases). V lost 5 bases, J lost 1 base, and 12 bases lay in between. CDR3 size: 15 residues. The CDR3 nucleotides are TGTGCCAGCAGTGGGTACAGCGGTTCCTACAATGAGCAGTTCTTC. Its protein is CASSGYSGSYNEQFF.

The CDR3 protein is CASSDFRDTQYF. CDR3 nucleotide sequence: TGTGCCAGCAGCGACTTCCGGGATACGCAGTATTTT. The V gene is TRBV9, the J gene TRBJ2-3; D is unresolved. The CDR3 runs to 12 residues. V was trimmed by 3 bases and J by 6 bases, leaving 8 bases between them. From germline, CDR1 is SGDLS and CDR2 YYNGEE.

The chain uses TRBV20-1 and TRBJ2-1; TRBD2 agrees at 8 bases. Germline-derived CDR1 and CDR2 are DFQATT and SNEGSKA (reference sequence). CDR3 size: 15 residues. V shed 6 bases and J 5 bases; nucleotides not matched to a gene: 12. CDR3 coding DNA: TGCAGTGCCATCACCGGGACTAGTCTGAACAATGAGCAGTTCTTC. Its translation: CSAITGTSLNNEQFF.

This chain uses TRBV29-1 with TRBJ2-1, with TRBD2 matching 13 bases. The junction had 10 bases not matched to a gene; V was cut back by 4 bases and J by 4 bases. The CDR3 has 17 amino acids. In germline, CDR1 is SQVTM, CDR2 ANQGSEA. The CDR3 region has the DNA TGCAGCGTTGGGGGTACTAGCGGGGGGGCCCATTACAATGAGCAGTTCTTC. This encodes CSVGGTSGGAHYNEQFF.

This chain's CDR3 is CASSPQGAGSWAFF. The CDR3 DNA reads TGTGCCAGCAGTCCACAGGGGGCAGGGAGTTGGGCTTTCTTT. This chain connects TRBV12-3 or TRBV12-4 to TRBJ1-1; TRBD1 matches at 9 bases. After removal of 5 bases from V and 11 bases from J, the junction contained 12 bases not matched to a gene. CDR3 size: 14 residues.

About this clonotype itself: A junction boundary mismatches the germline segment, possibly from a read error. The rearrangement links TRBV5-1 to TRBJ1-2; 8 bases fit TRBD1. This CDR3 has 18 residues. Per the germline V gene, CDR1 is SGHRS and CDR2 is YFSETQ. Written as DNA, the CDR3 is TGCGCCAGCAGCTTGGGATTCGCAGGGGGCCGCTATAACCATGGCTACACCTTC. It specifies CASSLGFAGGRYNHGYTF.